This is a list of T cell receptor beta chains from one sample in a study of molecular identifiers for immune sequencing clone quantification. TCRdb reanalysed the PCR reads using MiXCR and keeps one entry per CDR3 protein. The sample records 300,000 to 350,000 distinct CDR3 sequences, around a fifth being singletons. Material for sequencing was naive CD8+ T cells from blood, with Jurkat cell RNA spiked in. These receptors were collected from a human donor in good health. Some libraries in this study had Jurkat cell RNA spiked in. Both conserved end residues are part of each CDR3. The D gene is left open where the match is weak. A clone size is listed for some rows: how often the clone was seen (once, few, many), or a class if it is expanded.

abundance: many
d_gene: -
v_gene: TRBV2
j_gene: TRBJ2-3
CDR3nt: TGTGCCAGCAGACAGGGGACTTCGAGATACACAGATACGCAGTATTTT
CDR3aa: CASRQGTSRYTDTQYF

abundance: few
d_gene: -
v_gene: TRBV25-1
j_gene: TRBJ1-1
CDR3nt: TGTGCCAGCAGTGAGGGGGGGGGTACCAACACTGAAGCTTTCTTT
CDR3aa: CASSEGGGTNTEAFF

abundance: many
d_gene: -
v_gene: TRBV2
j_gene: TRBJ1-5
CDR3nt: TGTGCCAGCAGTGGGGTAGGACCCCAGCATTTT
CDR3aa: CASSGVGPQHF

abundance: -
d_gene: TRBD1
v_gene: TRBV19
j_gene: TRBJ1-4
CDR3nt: TGTGCCAGTAGTAGGGGCCGGGACAGCGTTCGGGAAAAACTGTTTTTT
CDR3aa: CASSRGRDSVREKLFF

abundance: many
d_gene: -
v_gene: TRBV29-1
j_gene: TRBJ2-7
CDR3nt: TGCAGCGGCCGGGACGGAGGCTCCTACGAGCAGTACTTC
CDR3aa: CSGRDGGSYEQYF

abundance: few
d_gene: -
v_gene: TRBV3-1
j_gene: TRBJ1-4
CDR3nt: TGTGCCAGCAGCCCGTGGTTAGCACCTAATGAAAAACTGTTTTTT
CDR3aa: CASSPWLAPNEKLFF

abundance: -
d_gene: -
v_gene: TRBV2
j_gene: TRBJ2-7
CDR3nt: TGTGCCAACAGTGAACGGCAGGACAGCTCCTACGAGCAGTACTTC
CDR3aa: CANSERQDSSYEQYF

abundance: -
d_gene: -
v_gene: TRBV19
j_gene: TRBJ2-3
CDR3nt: TGTGCCAGCGCGCACGGACAGTTTACAGATACGCAGTATTTT
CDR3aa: CASAHGQFTDTQYF

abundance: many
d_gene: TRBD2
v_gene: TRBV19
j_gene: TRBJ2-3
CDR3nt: TGTGCCAGTCGAGCCGGGGGGGAGGATACGCAGTATTTT
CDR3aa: CASRAGGEDTQYF

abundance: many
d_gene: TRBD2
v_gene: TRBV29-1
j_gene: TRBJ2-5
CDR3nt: TGCAGCGCTCCTCCGGGTCTAGCGGACCAAGAGACCCAGTACTTC
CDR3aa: CSAPPGLADQETQYF

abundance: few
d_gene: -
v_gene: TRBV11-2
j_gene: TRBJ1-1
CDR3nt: TGTGCCAGCAGCTTAGTATCTATTACCATGAACACTGAAGCTTTCTTT
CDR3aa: CASSLVSITMNTEAFF

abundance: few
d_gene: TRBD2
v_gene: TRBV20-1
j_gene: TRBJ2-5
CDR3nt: TGCAGTGCTATGGGGGGACTAGGACAAGAGACCCAGTACTTC
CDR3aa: CSAMGGLGQETQYF

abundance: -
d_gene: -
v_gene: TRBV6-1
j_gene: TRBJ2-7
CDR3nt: TGTGCCAGCAGTGAATCGCCTAGTGTAGCTCGGGAGCAGTACTTC
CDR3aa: CASSESPSVAREQYF

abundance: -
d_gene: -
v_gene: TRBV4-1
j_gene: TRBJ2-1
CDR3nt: TGCGCCAGCAGCCACCCCGGACAGATTGGCTCCTACAATGAGCAGTTCTTC
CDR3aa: CASSHPGQIGSYNEQFF

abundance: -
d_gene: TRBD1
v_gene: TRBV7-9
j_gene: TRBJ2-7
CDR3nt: TGTGCCAGCAGCTTAGTGACAGGGGTAATAATTTACGAGCAGTACTTC
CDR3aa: CASSLVTGVIIYEQYF

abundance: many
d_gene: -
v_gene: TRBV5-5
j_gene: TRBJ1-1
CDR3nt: TGTGCCAGCAGGAGCTATCTGAACACTGAAGCTTTCTTT
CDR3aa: CASRSYLNTEAFF

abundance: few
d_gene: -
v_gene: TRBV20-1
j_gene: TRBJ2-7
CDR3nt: TGCAGTGCTAAGGCTAGTCCAAGCTCCTACGAGCAGTACTTC
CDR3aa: CSAKASPSSYEQYF

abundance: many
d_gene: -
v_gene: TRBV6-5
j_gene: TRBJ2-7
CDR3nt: TGTGCCAGCAGTTTACTAGGGACCTACGAGCAGTACTTC
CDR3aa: CASSLLGTYEQYF